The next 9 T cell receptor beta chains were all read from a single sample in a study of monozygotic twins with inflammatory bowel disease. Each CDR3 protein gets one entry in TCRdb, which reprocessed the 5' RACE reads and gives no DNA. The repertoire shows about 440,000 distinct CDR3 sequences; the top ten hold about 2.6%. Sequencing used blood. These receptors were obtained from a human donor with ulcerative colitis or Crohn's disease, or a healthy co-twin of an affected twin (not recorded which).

The CDR3 region is CASSESRTLNTEAFF. The chain joins TRBV25-1 to TRBJ1-1; TCRdb's D call of TRBD1 is untestable without DNA. The germline gives CDR1 MGHDK, CDR2 SYGVNS. The CDR3 is 15 residues long.

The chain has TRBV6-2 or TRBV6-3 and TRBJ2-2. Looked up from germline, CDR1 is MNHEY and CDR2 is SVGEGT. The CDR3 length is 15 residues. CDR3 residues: CASSYKAANTGELFF.

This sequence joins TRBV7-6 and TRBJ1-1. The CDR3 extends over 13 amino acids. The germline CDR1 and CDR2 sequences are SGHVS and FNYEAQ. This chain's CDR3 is CASSDGEGTEAFF.

The CDR3 sequence is CASSLRIGTHMNTEAFF. The chain has TRBV5-1 and TRBJ1-1; as DNA is missing, the TRBD1 call by TCRdb cannot be tested. CDR3 size: 17 residues. From germline, CDR1 is SGHRS and CDR2 YFSETQ.

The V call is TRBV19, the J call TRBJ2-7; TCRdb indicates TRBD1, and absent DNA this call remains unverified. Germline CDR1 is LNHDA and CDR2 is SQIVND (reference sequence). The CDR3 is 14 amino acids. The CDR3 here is CASTRGRGGYEQYF.

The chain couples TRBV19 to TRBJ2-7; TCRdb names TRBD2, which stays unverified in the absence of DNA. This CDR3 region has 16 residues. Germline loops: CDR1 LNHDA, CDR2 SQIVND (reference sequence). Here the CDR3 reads CASSKGLAGASYEQYF.

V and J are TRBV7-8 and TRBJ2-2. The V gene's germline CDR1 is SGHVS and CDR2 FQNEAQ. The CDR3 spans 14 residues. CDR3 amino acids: CASSQGPPPGELFF.

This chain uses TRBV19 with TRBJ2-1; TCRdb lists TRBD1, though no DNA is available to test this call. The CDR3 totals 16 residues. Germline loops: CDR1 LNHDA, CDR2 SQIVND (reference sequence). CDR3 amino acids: CASSKPLAGGGDEQFF.

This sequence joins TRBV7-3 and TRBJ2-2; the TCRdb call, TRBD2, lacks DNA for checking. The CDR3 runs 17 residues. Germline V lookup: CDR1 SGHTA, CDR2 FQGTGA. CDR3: CASSLRGTSGRAGELFF.